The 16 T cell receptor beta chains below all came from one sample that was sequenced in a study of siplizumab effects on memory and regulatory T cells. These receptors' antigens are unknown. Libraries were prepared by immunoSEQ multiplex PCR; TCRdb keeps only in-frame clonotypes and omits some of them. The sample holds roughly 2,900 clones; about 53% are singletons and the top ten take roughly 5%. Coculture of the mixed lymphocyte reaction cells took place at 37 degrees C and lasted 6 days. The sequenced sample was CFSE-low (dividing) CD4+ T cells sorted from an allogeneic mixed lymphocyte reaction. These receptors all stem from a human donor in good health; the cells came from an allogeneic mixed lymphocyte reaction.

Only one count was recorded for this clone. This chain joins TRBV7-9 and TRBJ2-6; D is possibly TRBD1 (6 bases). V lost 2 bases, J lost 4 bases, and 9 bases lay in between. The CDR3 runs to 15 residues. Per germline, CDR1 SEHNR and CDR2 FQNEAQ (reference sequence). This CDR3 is CASSLWGPGANVLTF. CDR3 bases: TGTGCCAGCAGCTTATGGGGGCCCGGGGCCAACGTCCTGACTTTC.

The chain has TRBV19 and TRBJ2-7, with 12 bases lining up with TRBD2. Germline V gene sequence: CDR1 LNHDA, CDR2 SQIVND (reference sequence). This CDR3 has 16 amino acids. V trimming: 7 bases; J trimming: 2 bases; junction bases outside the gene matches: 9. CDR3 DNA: TGTGCCAGTATCAGGGGACTAGCGGGTCTACCCTACGAGCAGTACTTC. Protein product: CASIRGLAGLPYEQYF.

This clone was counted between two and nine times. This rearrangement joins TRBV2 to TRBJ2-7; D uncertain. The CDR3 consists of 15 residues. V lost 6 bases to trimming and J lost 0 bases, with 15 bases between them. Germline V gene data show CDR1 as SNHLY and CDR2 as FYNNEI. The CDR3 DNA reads TGTGCCAGCAGATTGGCTGAGTGGAGCTCCTACGAGCAGTACTTC. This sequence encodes CASRLAEWSSYEQYF.

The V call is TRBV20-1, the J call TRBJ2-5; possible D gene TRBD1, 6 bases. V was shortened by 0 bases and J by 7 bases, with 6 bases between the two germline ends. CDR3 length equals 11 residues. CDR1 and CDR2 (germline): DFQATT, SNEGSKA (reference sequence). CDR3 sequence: CSARDRGTQYF. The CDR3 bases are TGCAGTGCTAGAGACAGGGGGACCCAGTACTTC.

The CDR3 bases are TGTGCCAGCAGCCGACAGGGGCGGGATTCACCCCTCCACTTT. This gives the protein CASSRQGRDSPLHF. The chain joins TRBV6-5 to TRBJ1-6; TRBD1 aligns across 8 bases. V was clipped by 6 bases and J by 8 bases; unmatched bases: 6. Germline CDR1 is MNHEY and CDR2 is SVGAGI. The CDR3 covers 14 residues.

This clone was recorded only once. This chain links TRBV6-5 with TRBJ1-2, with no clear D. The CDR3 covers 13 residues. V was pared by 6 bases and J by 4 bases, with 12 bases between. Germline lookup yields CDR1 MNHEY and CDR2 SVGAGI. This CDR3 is CASRALPGYGYTF. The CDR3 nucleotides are TGTGCCAGCAGAGCTCTTCCTGGCTATGGCTACACCTTC.

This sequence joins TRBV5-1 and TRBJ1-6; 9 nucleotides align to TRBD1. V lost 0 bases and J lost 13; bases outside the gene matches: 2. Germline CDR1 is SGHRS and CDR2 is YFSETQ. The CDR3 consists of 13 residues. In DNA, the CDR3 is TGCGCCAGCAGCTTGGACAGGGGGCAGCCCCTCCACTTT. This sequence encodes CASSLDRGQPLHF.

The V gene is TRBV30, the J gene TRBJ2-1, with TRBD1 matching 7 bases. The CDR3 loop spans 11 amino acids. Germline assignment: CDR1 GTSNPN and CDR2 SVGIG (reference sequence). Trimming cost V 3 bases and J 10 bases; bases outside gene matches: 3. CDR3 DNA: TGTGCCTGGAGCCAGGGGGACGAGCAGTTCTTC. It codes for CAWSQGDEQFF.

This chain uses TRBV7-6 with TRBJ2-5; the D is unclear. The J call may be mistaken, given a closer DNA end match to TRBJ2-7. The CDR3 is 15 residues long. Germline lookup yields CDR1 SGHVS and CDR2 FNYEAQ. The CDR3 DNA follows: TGTGCCAGCAGCCCCCTGCCGGGTTCAACCTACGAGCAGTACTTC. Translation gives CASSPLPGSTYEQYF.

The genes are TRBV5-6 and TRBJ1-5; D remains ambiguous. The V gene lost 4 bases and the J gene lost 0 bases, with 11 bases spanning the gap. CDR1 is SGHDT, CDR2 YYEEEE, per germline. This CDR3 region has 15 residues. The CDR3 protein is CASSLLGLSNQPQHF. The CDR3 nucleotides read TGTGCCAGCAGCCTATTGGGTCTTAGCAATCAGCCCCAGCATTTT.

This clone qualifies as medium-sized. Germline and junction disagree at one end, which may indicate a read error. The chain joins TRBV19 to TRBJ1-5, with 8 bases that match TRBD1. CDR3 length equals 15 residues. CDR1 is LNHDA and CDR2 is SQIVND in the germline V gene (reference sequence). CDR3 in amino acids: CASSIAAGGNQPQHF. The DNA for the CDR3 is TGTGCCAGTAGTATAGCGGCAGGGGGCAACCAGCCCCAGCATTTT. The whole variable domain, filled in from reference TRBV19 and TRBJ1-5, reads DGGITQSPKYLFRKEGQNVTLSCEQNLNHDAMYWYRQDPGQGLRLIYYSQIVNDFQKGDIAEGYSVSREKKESFPLTVTSAQKNPTAFYLCASSIAAGGNQPQHFGDGTRLSIL.

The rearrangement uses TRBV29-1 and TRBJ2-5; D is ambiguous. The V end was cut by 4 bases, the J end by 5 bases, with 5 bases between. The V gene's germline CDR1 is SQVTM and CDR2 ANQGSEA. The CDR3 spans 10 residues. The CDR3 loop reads CSVGRETQYF. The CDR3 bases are TGCAGCGTTGGTCGGGAGACCCAGTACTTC.

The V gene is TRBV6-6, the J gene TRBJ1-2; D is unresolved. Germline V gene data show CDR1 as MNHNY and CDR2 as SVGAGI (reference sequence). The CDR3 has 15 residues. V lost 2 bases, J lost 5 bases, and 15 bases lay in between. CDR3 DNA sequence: TGTGCCAGCAGTTACCAAAACCCGGCCCGGTATGGCTACACCTTC. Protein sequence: CASSYQNPARYGYTF.

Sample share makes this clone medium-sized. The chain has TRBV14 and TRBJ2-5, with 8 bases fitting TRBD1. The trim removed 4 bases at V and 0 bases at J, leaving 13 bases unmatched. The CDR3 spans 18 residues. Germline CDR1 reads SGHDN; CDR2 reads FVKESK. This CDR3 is CASSRGRGQGSYQETQYF. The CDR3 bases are TGTGCCAGCAGCCGGGGTCGTGGACAGGGATCGTACCAAGAGACCCAGTACTTC.

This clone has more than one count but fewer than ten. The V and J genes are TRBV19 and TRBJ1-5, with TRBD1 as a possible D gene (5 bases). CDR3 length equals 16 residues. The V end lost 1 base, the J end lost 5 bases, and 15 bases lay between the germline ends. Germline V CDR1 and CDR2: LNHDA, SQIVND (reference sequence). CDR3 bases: TGTGCCAGTAGTATAGGGCCAGGGCTGAAGGATCAGCCCCAGCATTTT. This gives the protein CASSIGPGLKDQPQHF.

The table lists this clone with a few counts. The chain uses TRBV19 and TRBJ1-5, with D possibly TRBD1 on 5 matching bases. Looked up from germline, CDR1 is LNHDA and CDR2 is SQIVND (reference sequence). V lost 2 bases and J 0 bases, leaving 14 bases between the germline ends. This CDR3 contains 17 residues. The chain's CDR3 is CASSIRLGGLSNQPQHF. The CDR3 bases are TGTGCCAGTAGTATAAGACTGGGGGGACTTAGCAATCAGCCCCAGCATTTT.